This record concerns one TCR beta chain sequence. This clonotype was recorded at least ten times. Its antigen is currently not known. No per-base quality is available; no much larger clone lies one base away. This entry belongs to a study of T cells in Graves' hyperthyroidism and ophthalmopathy (dated by TCRdb to about 2019). About the full investigation: Peripheral blood samples were taken at the time of initial diagnosis, prior to any treatment. To identify TCR V-J signatures that set the groups apart, the researchers used a discovery cohort of about a hundred patients, made up of roughly 45 with Graves' ophthalmopathy and 57 with stable Graves' hyperthyroidism. Whether ophthalmopathy could be predicted prospectively was tested in an independent validation cohort made up of roughly 20 hyperthyroidism patients plus 17 patients who later progressed to ophthalmopathy. The 90 or so discovery patients were randomly split 7:3 into training and test sets. In about six Graves' hyperthyroidism patients, the study also compared T-cell repertoires from thyroid tissue with T-cell repertoires from blood. Following sampling, methimazole starting at 30 mg daily was given to hyperthyroidism patients, and high-dose intravenous methylprednisolone was given to ophthalmopathy patients. The paper reports TCR Vbeta CDR3 sequencing of 135 peripheral blood samples: some 44 ophthalmopathy, around 80 hyperthyroidism and around 17 progressor patients.

TCR beta CDR3 regions were amplified from RNA transcripts. The first round of RT-PCR for the TCR CDR3 was performed with the HTBI primer set and the Qiagen OneStep RT-PCR kit. The libraries were constructed in a second round of multiplex PCR and then size-selected and purified. Libraries were sequenced paired-end with 100 bp reads on an Illumina HiSeq2000. Per the original workflow: SOAPnuke was used to process the raw data, with reads discarded if the reads contained adapters or uncalled bases, had a mean Phred below 15, or lacked an exact constant-primer or identifier match. High-quality paired reads were merged with COPE v1.2.5, and unique nucleotide sequences were defined as clonotypes. MiTCR v1.1 was used to align clonotypes to the IMGT TRBV, TRBD and TRBJ reference segments. Analysis was restricted to V-J combinations with a frequency above 0.0001, which covered roughly 99% of repertoires. The TCS score was defined as F50 (clonal expansion) divided by E x V (chaos), with BLOSUM62-based TCRdist calculated between CDR3 peptides within each V-J. Welch's t-statistics and random forest reduced roughly 530 V-J features to 13, which were used in a naive Bayes classifier (R e1071). TCRdb reprocessing: public reads trimmed at Q25 with fastp, clones called with MiXCR, in-frame beta chains kept. When rows share a CDR3 protein, they turn into one entry using the most common DNA and genes. The V and J calls were not made by the authors but by TCRdb's processing. This sample holds 300,000 to 450,000 distinct CDR3 sequences; around 13% were observed only once. The ten largest clones capture about 20% of the sample.

Ophthalmopathy patients had moderately to severely active disease, Clinical Activity Score of at least 3, NOSPECS grade of at least 4, and duration under 3 months. Any patient with an uncontrolled infection, another autoimmune disease, pregnancy or lactation was excluded. Diagnoses were established on the basis of clinical symptoms, serum thyroxine and TRAb, thyroid ultrasound, and orbital computed tomography. PBMCs were isolated from more than 9 ml of fresh peripheral blood by Ficoll-Paque density gradient centrifugation. Trizol reagent was used to extract total RNA, and RNA quality was then checked on an Agilent 2100 Bioanalyzer. Study-wide findings and limitations: Most expanded thyroid clonotypes (frequency above 0.001) were also detected in blood, suggesting blood repertoires may reflect thyroid immune responses. Sample size was not statistically predetermined, and investigators were not blinded to group allocation. A model built on a 13 V-J signature distinguished ophthalmopathy from stable hyperthyroidism, reaching around 88% sensitivity and about 81% specificity in cross-validation and 80%/75% in testing. In validation, the model predicted progression to ophthalmopathy with around 71% sensitivity and roughly 75% specificity, a median of approximately 6.7 months before onset.

Sequencing was carried out using blood. The TCR sequence derives from a woman between 25 and 40 years old with Graves' ophthalmopathy.

The nucleotides are TGTGCCACCAGTGAACCTACCGTGAAAGAGCAGTACTTC. Its translation is CATSEPTVKEQYF. The sequence is built from TRBV24-1 and TRBJ2-7, with no D gene named confidently. Trimming costs V 4 bases and J 7 bases, and their ends lie 13 bases apart. The germline V gene specifies KGHDR as CDR1 and SFDVKD as CDR2. The CDR3 measures 13 amino acids from cysteine to phenylalanine. Kept here is only the CDR3 DNA, which spans 39 bases and is read in frame from base 1.